These T cell receptor beta chains were read from a single sample in a study of blood T cell repertoires in COVID-19. This table comes from immunoSEQ multiplex PCR, and its TCRdb copy is limited to in-frame clones, with some not included. The table has around 80,000 clones, 82% seen once. The sample comprised peripheral blood. The source is a human donor in a cohort sampled during active COVID-19. CDR3s include the opening cysteine and the closing phenylalanine or tryptophan. A D gene is named only where the DNA matches it firmly. Clone size is shown for a subset of rows, as once, few, many or a class of expanded clone.

size: few
V: TRBV2
D: -
length: 14
J: TRBJ1-2
DNA: TGTGCCAGCAGGGAGGAGATAGGGTACTATGGCTACACCTTC
CDR3: CASREEIGYYGYTF

size: -
V: TRBV4-2
D: -
length: 15
J: TRBJ2-7
DNA: TGTGCCAGCAGCCAAGTGGTGGCCCAAACCTACGAGCAGTACTTC
CDR3: CASSQVVAQTYEQYF

size: -
V: TRBV28
D: TRBD1
length: 14
J: TRBJ2-1
DNA: TGTGCCAGCACCAGCCCGGACAGGTACAATGAGCAGTTCTTC
CDR3: CASTSPDRYNEQFF

size: -
V: TRBV6-5
D: TRBD2
length: 16
J: TRBJ2-3
DNA: TGTGCCAGCAGTTATCGGACTAGCGGCTACACAGATACGCAGTATTTT
CDR3: CASSYRTSGYTDTQYF

size: -
V: TRBV24-1
D: TRBD1
length: 15
J: TRBJ2-5
DNA: TGTGCCACCAGTGATTTGGGACAGGGAAGAGAGACCCAGTACTTC
CDR3: CATSDLGQGRETQYF

size: -
V: TRBV6-5
D: -
length: 13
J: TRBJ2-7
DNA: TGTGCCAGCAGTTACTCCGCTAGCTACGAGCAGTACTTC
CDR3: CASSYSASYEQYF

size: once
V: TRBV4-2
D: -
length: 14
J: TRBJ2-1
DNA: TGTGCCAGCAGCCCCTACGGGGACTACAATGAGCAGTTCTTC
CDR3: CASSPYGDYNEQFF

size: -
V: TRBV19
D: TRBD1
length: 14
J: TRBJ2-7
DNA: TGTGCCAGTAGTATAGGGGACAGGGGAAGCGAGCAGTACTTC
CDR3: CASSIGDRGSEQYF

size: -
V: TRBV27
D: -
length: 14
J: TRBJ2-7
DNA: TGTGCCAGCCGTAAGGAGGGGGGGCTCTACGAGCAGTACTTC
CDR3: CASRKEGGLYEQYF

size: -
V: TRBV7-2
D: TRBD2
length: 17
J: TRBJ2-3
DNA: TGTGCCAGCAGCTTAGAAAAAGCGGGGGCTGTGGGAGATACGCAGTATTTT
CDR3: CASSLEKAGAVGDTQYF

size: once
V: TRBV27
D: TRBD2
length: 17
J: TRBJ2-7
DNA: TGTGCCACCCATCGGACTAGCGGGGGGCACCTCCCCTACGAGCAGTACTTC
CDR3: CATHRTSGGHLPYEQYF

size: -
V: TRBV29-1
D: TRBD1
length: 14
J: TRBJ1-2
DNA: TGCAGCGTTGAAGAGGGACAGGGAAAATATGGCTACACCTTC
CDR3: CSVEEGQGKYGYTF

size: -
V: TRBV18
D: TRBD1
length: 14
J: TRBJ1-1
DNA: TGTGCCAGCTCACCTTCCACAGGGGGAACTGAAGCTTTCTTT
CDR3: CASSPSTGGTEAFF

size: -
V: TRBV28
D: TRBD2
length: 17
J: TRBJ2-2
DNA: TGTGCCAGCAGCTCCGGACTAGCGGGCTCGAACACCGGGGAGCTGTTTTTT
CDR3: CASSSGLAGSNTGELFF

size: -
V: TRBV5-6
D: TRBD1
length: 16
J: TRBJ2-1
DNA: TGTGCCAGCACGGAGATGAGGGGACAGGGAGAGAATGAGCAGTTCTTC
CDR3: CASTEMRGQGENEQFF